Described below is a single TCR beta chain sequence and its context. What it recognizes is unknown. The same CDR3 arises from other DNA sequences in this sample as well. Per germline, CDR1 MDHEN and CDR2 SYDVKM. The CDR3 runs 13 residues. The data originate from a study of cytomegalovirus exposure and HLA in healthy donors. In the study overall: Caucasian-associated ancestry cluster membership applied to about four fifths of over 350 genotyped donors. Study-wide results and limits: Researchers counted 180 or so TCR beta chains as cytomegalovirus-associated.

The donors were healthy bone marrow donors. The PCR contained 60 Vbeta and 13 Jbeta primers. The table came from immunoSEQ multiplex PCR; TCRdb's copy has only in-frame clones and leaves some out. The repertoire holds around 150,000 clones, with roughly 80% as singletons. The chain is built from TRBV28 and TRBJ2-5; TRBD1 might be the D (5 bases). The better agreement between TRBJ2-7 and the DNA end casts doubt on the J call. The receptor was isolated from a male donor in good health and CMV-seronegative. The sequencing input was PBMCs. DNA for the CDR3: TGTGCCAGCAGCTCCGGACAAACCTACGAGCAGTACTTC. This sequence encodes CASSSGQTYEQYF.